Below, 18 T cell receptor beta chains from the same sample are listed, as sequenced in a study of cytomegalovirus exposure and HLA in healthy donors. PCR primers comprised 60 Vbeta and 13 Jbeta primers. Clones were read by immunoSEQ multiplex PCR, and TCRdb kept only the in-frame ones, dropping some. In the table there are approximately 150,000 clones, over 80% of which are singletons. Sample: PBMCs. These receptors all come from a male donor in good health and CMV-seronegative.

This clone has just a few counts. V and J are TRBV5-1 and TRBJ1-4, with 9 positions matching TRBD1. This CDR3 is 14 amino acids long. Germline V lookup: CDR1 SGHRS, CDR2 YFSETQ. J lost 5 bases, V lost 4 bases, and 3 bases had no gene match. CDR3 nucleotides: TGCGCCAGCAGCCGGGACAGGGAAAATGAAAAACTGTTTTTT. It yields the protein CASSRDRENEKLFF.

The chain combines TRBV11-2 with TRBJ2-5; a possible D gene is TRBD2 (5 bases). The closer fit of TRBJ2-7 to the DNA end suggests the J call may be wrong. This CDR3 has 13 residues. The germline V gene encodes CDR1 SGHAT and CDR2 FQNNGV. CDR3 sequence reads: CASSLDPGYEQYF. Written as DNA, the CDR3 is TGTGCCAGCAGCTTAGATCCGGGATACGAGCAGTACTTC.

The gene calls are TRBV20-1 and TRBJ2-1, with 8 bases matching TRBD1. The CDR3 loop spans 11 amino acids. Germline V gene sequence: CDR1 DFQATT, CDR2 SNEGSKA (reference sequence). The V and J ends lost 6 bases and 8 bases, in that order; junction bases with no gene match: 3. The CDR3 coding sequence is TGCAGTGCCCTGACAGGGGATGAGCAGTTCTTC. It is translated as CSALTGDEQFF.

This clone has a handful of counts. This chain links TRBV5-6 with TRBJ2-7, with D perhaps TRBD2 (7 bases). Trimming took 0 bases from V and 4 from J, leaving 17 bases between them. The germline V gene has CDR1 SGHDT and CDR2 YYEEEE. CDR3 length: 16 amino acids. Here the CDR3 reads CASSLVGASGAYEQYF. In nucleotides, the CDR3 is TGTGCCAGCAGCTTGGTGGGGGCTAGCGGTGCATACGAGCAGTACTTC.

V usage is TRBV9 and J usage is TRBJ1-1; D possibly corresponds to TRBD1 (5 bases). Germline-derived CDR1 and CDR2 are SGDLS and YYNGEE. The CDR3 consists of 14 residues. The germline V and J ends were trimmed by 3 bases and 4 bases, with 13 bases remaining between them. CDR3 coding DNA: TGTGCCAGCAGCGAGCAGGGAGGGGTCACTGAAGCTTTCTTT. This gives the protein CASSEQGGVTEAFF. The whole variable domain, filled in from reference TRBV9 and TRBJ1-1, reads DSGVTQTPKHLITATGQRVTLRCSPRSGDLSVYWYQQSLDQGLQFLIQYYNGEERAKGNILERFSAQQFPDLHSELNLSSLELGDSALYFCASSEQGGVTEAFFGQGTRLTVV.

This clone was picked up a small number of times. The chain joins TRBV10-3 to TRBJ1-2; 8 bases match TRBD1. The germline CDR1 and CDR2 sequences are ENHRY and SYGVKD. The trim removed 4 bases at V and 0 bases at J, leaving 1 base unmatched. CDR3 length: 14 amino acids. Here the CDR3 DNA reads TGTGCCATCAGTGGACAGGGGTCTAACTATGGCTACACCTTC. Protein: CAISGQGSNYGYTF.

This sequence joins TRBV6-5 and TRBJ1-3, with a tentative D call TRBD1 (6 bases). The CDR3 is made up of 15 amino acids. Germline V gene sequence: CDR1 MNHEY, CDR2 SVGAGI. The V end was cut by 6 bases, the J end by 4 bases, with 16 bases between. The CDR3 sequence: CASSSSGVAGNTIYF. The CDR3 DNA reads as TGTGCCAGCAGCTCCTCAGGGGTTGCGGGAAACACCATATATTTT.

This rearrangement joins TRBV29-1 to TRBJ2-7, with TRBD2 matching 12 bases. V lost 3 bases, J lost 4 bases, and 4 bases stayed unmatched. The CDR3 runs 14 residues. Per the germline V gene, CDR1 is SQVTM and CDR2 is ANQGSEA. The CDR3 sequence: CSVDGLAGIYEQYF. Here the CDR3 DNA reads TGCAGCGTTGACGGACTAGCGGGGATTTACGAGCAGTACTTC.

This chain joins TRBV7-9 and TRBJ2-7; perhaps TRBD1 as D (6 bases). This CDR3 is built from 15 residues. Trimming left V 8 bases short and J 4 bases short, with 21 bases between. Germline V lookup: CDR1 SEHNR, CDR2 FQNEAQ (reference sequence). The chain's CDR3 is CASLKAMGQTYEQYF. CDR3 bases: TGTGCCAGCTTAAAAGCTATGGGACAAACTTACGAGCAGTACTTC.

This clone has only one observation. This rearrangement joins TRBV2 to TRBJ1-1; perhaps TRBD1 as D (6 bases). V was clipped by 4 bases and J by 1 base, with 13 bases between them. This CDR3 has 15 residues. Germline CDR1 and CDR2: SNHLY and FYNNEI. This CDR3 reads CASSVLGAWNTEAFF. CDR3 DNA: TGTGCCAGCAGTGTATTGGGGGCGTGGAACACTGAAGCTTTCTTT.

This chain links TRBV6-4 with TRBJ1-1; 8 bases align to TRBD1. CDR3 size: 14 residues. Losses at the gene ends were 6 bases for V and 1 base for J; bases not matched to a gene: 4. Germline V gene lookup returns CDR1 MRHNA and CDR2 SNTAGT. The CDR3 reads CASRGGTGNTEAFF. The CDR3 DNA reads as TGTGCCAGCAGGGGTGGGACAGGGAACACTGAAGCTTTCTTT.

The chain combines TRBV5-5 with TRBJ1-1; a weak D match, TRBD1 (5 bases). The CDR3 contains 15 residues. The V end was cut by 7 bases, the J end by 1 base, with 17 bases between. The germline V gene has CDR1 SGHKS and CDR2 YYEKEE (reference sequence). For the CDR3, the DNA is TGTGCCAGCCGGGGCCGGGGGGTACCGAACACTGAAGCTTTCTTT. Protein: CASRGRGVPNTEAFF.

This chain links TRBV15 with TRBJ1-1, with 9 bases aligning to TRBD1. The CDR3 totals 14 residues. V lost 3 bases, J lost 10 bases, and 9 bases stayed unmatched. The germline CDR1 and CDR2 sequences are LNHNV and YYDKDF (reference sequence). The CDR3 nucleotides read TGTGCCACCAGCAGGGGGGACAGGGTATCGGTAGCTTTCTTT. It translates to CATSRGDRVSVAFF.

This rearrangement joins TRBV29-1 to TRBJ1-1; tentatively, D is TRBD1 (5 bases). CDR3 size: 13 residues. The V end was cut by 5 bases, the J end by 0 bases, with 10 bases between. Germline CDR1 is SQVTM and CDR2 is ANQGSEA. The CDR3: CSVSAGLNTEAFF. DNA for the CDR3: TGCAGCGTTAGCGCAGGGCTGAACACTGAAGCTTTCTTT.

The rearrangement links TRBV7-2 to TRBJ1-4, with D tentatively TRBD1 (6 bases). Trimming left V 4 bases short and J 2 bases short, with 8 bases between. The CDR3 loop spans 14 amino acids. The V gene's germline CDR1 is SGHTA and CDR2 FQGNSA. The CDR3 loop reads CASSWTATNEKLFF. The CDR3 DNA reads TGTGCCAGCAGCTGGACAGCGACTAATGAAAAACTGTTTTTT.

This chain joins TRBV6-5 and TRBJ1-2; D not resolved. Trimming left V 7 bases short and J 0 bases short, with 12 bases between. Germline CDR1 reads MNHEY; CDR2 reads SVGAGI. This CDR3 has 14 residues. The CDR3 here is CASNRGLANYGYTF. As DNA, the CDR3 is TGTGCCAGCAATAGAGGCCTAGCTAACTATGGCTACACCTTC.

In its sample, this clone was seen a few times. The chain carries TRBV14 and TRBJ1-1; no clear D gene. Germline lookup yields CDR1 SGHDN and CDR2 FVKESK. The CDR3 is 13 residues long. The V and J ends lost 4 bases and 3 bases respectively, with 9 bases between them. The CDR3 here is CASSPGWDTEAFF. The DNA of the CDR3 is TGTGCCAGCAGCCCCGGGTGGGACACTGAAGCTTTCTTT.

The sample holds one count of this clone. The chain employs TRBV7-9 and TRBJ1-1; a possible D gene is TRBD1 (5 bases). Deletions cut 7 bases from V and 5 bases from J, with 23 bases between. CDR3 length: 16 residues. In germline, CDR1 is SEHNR, CDR2 FQNEAQ (reference sequence). The CDR3 nucleotides are TGTGCCAGCACCGAGGTAGGGTTGGGGCCCGGAACTGAAGCTTTCTTT. The encoded protein is CASTEVGLGPGTEAFF.